This TCR beta chain was found in a study of blood T cell repertoires in COVID-19. Germline V lookup: CDR1 MNHEY, CDR2 SMNVEV (reference sequence). The CDR3 is made up of 15 amino acids. V gave up 5 bases and J gave up 1 base; unmatched junction bases: 6. Generated by immunoSEQ multiplex PCR, the TCRdb table keeps only in-frame clones and is missing some. The sample has approximately 300,000 clones; roughly 88% are singletons. The TCR comes from a woman between 45 and 60 years old with active or convalescent COVID-19. The sample comprised peripheral blood. The V call is TRBV27, the J call TRBJ1-1; 8 positions agree with TRBD1. CDR3 sequence (DNA): TGTGCCAGCAGTCCGAGAGGGACAGGGAACACTGAAGCTTTCTTT. Translating gives CASSPRGTGNTEAFF.